Listed here is a single T cell receptor (beta chain). The antigen is not known. For the sorted libraries, fewer than 1.3 million CD4+ or CD8+ T cells were used. This sample stems from a study of neurological immune-mediated disorders. Regarding the study as a whole: Across subjects, expanded clones had no CDR3 amino acid sequences in common, pointing to private repertoires in all groups.

The germline V gene encodes CDR1 ENHRY and CDR2 SYGVKD. The V end lost 7 bases, the J end lost 8 bases, and 15 bases lay between the germline ends. This CDR3 is built from 13 residues. cDNA synthesis was performed by 5'RACE with 10-nucleotide random UMIs. TCRdb used MiXCR to reprocess the 5' RACE reads, holding one entry per CDR3 protein. The sample consists of under 35,000 distinct CDR3 sequences, around a quarter of them appearing once. This clonotype originated in a man between 45 and 60 years old with HTLV-1-associated myelopathy (HAM/TSP). J is TRBJ2-1 and V is TRBV10-3; possibly TRBD1 or TRBD2 for D (6 bases each). What was sequenced was CD4+ T cells from blood. The CDR3 DNA reads TGTGCCATCAAAAGGGGGGCCTTGGATGAGCAGTTCTTC. This translates into CAIKRGALDEQFF.